Detailed here is one T cell receptor (beta chain). Its cognate antigen is unknown. The method was immunoSEQ multiplex PCR; TCRdb's version includes in-frame clones alone and lacks a portion of them. In the table there are approximately 170,000 clones, roughly 90% of which are singletons. The data originate from a study of T cell responses to AZD1222 COVID-19 vaccine. Study results and caveats: Following two doses of AZD1222, Spike-specific TCR breadth and depth rose. Vaccine-associated CD4 TCRs spanned spike, dominant at 160-218 and 743-854. Donors skewed white British and female; clonal diversity was possibly underestimated.

From germline, CDR1 is SGDLS and CDR2 YYNGEE. This CDR3 is 14 amino acids long. V lost 3 bases, J lost 8 bases, and 14 bases lay in between. V usage is TRBV9 and J usage is TRBJ1-4; weak D call: TRBD1 (5 bases). The sequence derives from an adult in good health. The specimen comprised peripheral blood, sampled on day 0 of AZD1222 vaccination. CDR3 in amino acids: CASSGLGVGEKLFF. The CDR3 bases are TGTGCCAGCAGCGGTTTGGGGGTTGGGGAAAAACTGTTTTTT.